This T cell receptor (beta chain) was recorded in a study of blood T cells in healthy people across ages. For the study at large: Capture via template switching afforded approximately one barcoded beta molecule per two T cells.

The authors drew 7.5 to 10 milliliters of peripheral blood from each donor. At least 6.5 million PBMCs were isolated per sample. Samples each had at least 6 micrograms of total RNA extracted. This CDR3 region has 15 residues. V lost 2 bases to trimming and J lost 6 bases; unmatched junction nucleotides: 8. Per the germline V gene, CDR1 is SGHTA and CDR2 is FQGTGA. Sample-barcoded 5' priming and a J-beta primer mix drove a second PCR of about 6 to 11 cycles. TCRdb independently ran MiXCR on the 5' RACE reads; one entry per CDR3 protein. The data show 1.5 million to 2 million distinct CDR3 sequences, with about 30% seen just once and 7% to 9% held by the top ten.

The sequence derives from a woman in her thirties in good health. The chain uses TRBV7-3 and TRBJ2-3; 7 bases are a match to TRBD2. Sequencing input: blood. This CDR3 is CASSLGGGGGDTQYF. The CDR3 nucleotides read TGTGCCAGCAGCTTAGGCGGGGGTGGTGGGGATACGCAGTATTTT. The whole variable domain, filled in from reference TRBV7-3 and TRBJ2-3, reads GAGVSQTPSNKVTEKGKYVELRCDPISGHTALYWYRQSLGQGPEFLIYFQGTGAADDSGLPNDRFFAVRPEGSVSTLKIQRTERGDSAVYLCASSLGGGGGDTQYFGPGTRLTVL.